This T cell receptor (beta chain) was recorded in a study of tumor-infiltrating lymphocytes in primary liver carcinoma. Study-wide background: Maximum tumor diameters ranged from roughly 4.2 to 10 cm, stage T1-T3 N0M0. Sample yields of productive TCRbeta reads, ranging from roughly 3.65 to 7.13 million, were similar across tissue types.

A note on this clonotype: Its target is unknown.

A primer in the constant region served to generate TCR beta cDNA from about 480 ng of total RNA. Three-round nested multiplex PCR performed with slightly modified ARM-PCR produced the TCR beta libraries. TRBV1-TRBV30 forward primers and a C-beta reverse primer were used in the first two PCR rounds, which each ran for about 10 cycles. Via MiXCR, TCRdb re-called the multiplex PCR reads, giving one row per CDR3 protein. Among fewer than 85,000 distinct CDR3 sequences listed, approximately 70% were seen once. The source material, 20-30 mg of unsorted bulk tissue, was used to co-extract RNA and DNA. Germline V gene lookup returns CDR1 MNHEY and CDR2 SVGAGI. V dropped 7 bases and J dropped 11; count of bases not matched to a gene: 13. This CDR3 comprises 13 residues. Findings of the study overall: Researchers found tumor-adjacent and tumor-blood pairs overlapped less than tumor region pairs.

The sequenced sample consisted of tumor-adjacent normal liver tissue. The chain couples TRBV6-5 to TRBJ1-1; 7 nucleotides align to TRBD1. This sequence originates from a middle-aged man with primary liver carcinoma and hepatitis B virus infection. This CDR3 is CASTQTLQGRAFF. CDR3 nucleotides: TGTGCCAGCACCCAGACCCTACAGGGGAGGGCTTTCTTT.